These T cell receptor beta chains were read from a single sample in a study of cytomegalovirus exposure and HLA in healthy donors. Measured with immunoSEQ multiplex PCR; TCRdb has only the in-frame clones, and not every one. This table has 150,000 to 160,000 clones, approximately 80% appearing once. The specimen was PBMCs. The receptor source for this set is a man aged 25 to 40 in good health and CMV-seropositive. Each CDR3 is given with its conserved first and last residue. The order of the fields is J gene, V gene, clone size, D gene, CDR3 DNA, CDR3 protein. A D gene is named only where the DNA matches it firmly. The listing skips clone size in some rows; elsewhere it reads once, few, many or a size class.

TRBJ2-5 TRBV30 - TRBD2 TGTGCCTGGATTTATGGGGGAGGGATAACCGGGGAGACCCAGTACTTC CAWIYGGGITGETQYF
TRBJ1-2 TRBV6-5 - - TGTGCCAGCAGTTACTCGAAGGCCCCCGGGTATGGCTACACCTTC CASSYSKAPGYGYTF
TRBJ2-7 TRBV5-1 - - TGCGCCAGCAGCTTGGCGTCGACAGGTTGCGAGCAGTACTTC CASSLASTGCEQYF
TRBJ2-1 TRBV6-5 - - TGTGCCAGCACGAGGGAGAATGAGCAGTTCTTC CASTRENEQFF
TRBJ2-7 TRBV28 - - TGTGCCAGCAGTTACCGGGACAGCTGGGGGGACGAGCAGTACTTC CASSYRDSWGDEQYF
TRBJ1-5 TRBV5-6 once - TGTGCCAGCAACGGAGGGGTGGATATGCCCCAGCATTTT CASNGGVDMPQHF
TRBJ2-3 TRBV5-6 - TRBD1 TGTGCCAGCAGCTTGCCAACAGGGGCCCTCGATACGCAGTATTTT CASSLPTGALDTQYF
TRBJ2-1 TRBV13 - TRBD2 TGTGCCAGCAGTTCCGGGACTAGGAATTACAATGAGCAGTTCTTC CASSSGTRNYNEQFF
TRBJ2-3 TRBV4-2 - - TGTGCCAGCAGCCAAGTGAGGAGTATGGCCAGCACAGATACGCAGTATTTT CASSQVRSMASTDTQYF
TRBJ2-7 TRBV28 - TRBD2 TGTGCCAGCAGTTCCGGGGGGAAGGAGCAGTACTTC CASSSGGKEQYF
TRBJ2-1 TRBV29-1 - TRBD2 TGCAGCGTTGAAAGACTAGCGGGAGGGTACAATGAGCAGTTCTTC CSVERLAGGYNEQFF
TRBJ1-4 TRBV18 - TRBD1 TGTGCCAGCTCAGTAGGACAGGGAGATGAAAAACTGTTTTTT CASSVGQGDEKLFF
TRBJ2-5 TRBV28 - TRBD2 TGTGCCAGCAGTTTATTGGGGCGGGGGGAAGACTTTGAGACCCAGTACTTC CASSLLGRGEDFETQYF
TRBJ2-7 TRBV21-1 - - TGTGCCAGCAGGAACCGGGACAGGAGTTTTGGCGAGCAGTACTTC CASRNRDRSFGEQYF